Following are 32 T cell receptor beta chains from one sample sequenced in a study of T cell changes during pregnancy in multiple sclerosis. Clones were read by immunoSEQ multiplex PCR, and TCRdb kept only the in-frame ones, dropping some. The repertoire consists of 50,000 or so clones, with 80% to 90% occurring once and the leading ten covering just over 8%. This specimen consisted of CD8+ T cells from peripheral blood mononuclear cells, obtained in the second trimester of pregnancy. These receptors were taken from a female donor with multiple sclerosis, enrolled in a pregnancy study.

The chain uses TRBV27 and TRBJ2-1, with TRBD2 matching 9 bases. The germline V gene encodes CDR1 MNHEY and CDR2 SMNVEV (reference sequence). V shed 2 bases and J 7 bases; nucleotides not matched to a gene: 6. The CDR3 spans 15 residues. The DNA for the CDR3 is TGTGCCAGCAGTTTAGGTGCGGGGGGGCGGAATGAGCAGTTCTTC. It is translated as CASSLGAGGRNEQFF.

The J gene is TRBJ1-2, the V gene TRBV18; D ambiguous. CDR3 size: 14 residues. CDR1 is KGHSH, CDR2 LQKENI, per germline. Deletions cut 1 base from V and 4 bases from J, with 10 bases between. For the CDR3, the DNA is TGTGCCAGCTCACCACTTTACCGAGGCTATGGCTACACCTTC. It yields the protein CASSPLYRGYGYTF.

The chain has TRBV6-1 and TRBJ2-5; D unclear. Germline CDR1 and CDR2: MNHNS and SASEGT. V shed 7 bases and J shed 5 bases, with 11 bases lying between them. The CDR3 is made up of 12 amino acids. The CDR3 DNA sequence: TGTGCCAGCATAGATTACGGGGAGACCCAGTACTTC. Encoded protein: CASIDYGETQYF.

The CDR3 nucleotides are TGTGCCTGGACCCCCCCTACAGGGGTTCAGCCCCAGCATTTT. Amino acids: CAWTPPTGVQPQHF. The rearrangement uses TRBV30 and TRBJ1-5, with 7 bases aligning to TRBD1. Trimming took 4 bases from V and 6 from J; bases not matched to a gene: 9. The CDR3 contains 14 residues. From germline, CDR1 is GTSNPN and CDR2 SVGIG (reference sequence).

This chain links TRBV9 with TRBJ1-1; no reliable D call. Germline lookup yields CDR1 SGDLS and CDR2 YYNGEE. This CDR3 has 14 residues. The V gene lost 3 bases and the J gene lost 5 bases, with 14 bases spanning the gap. The CDR3 loop reads CASSAPGGRTEAFF. CDR3 nucleotide sequence: TGTGCCAGCAGCGCTCCTGGAGGGAGGACTGAAGCTTTCTTT.

The chain links TRBV4-1 to TRBJ2-2; D not resolved. CDR3 length equals 14 residues. Germline V gives CDR1 MGHRA, CDR2 YSYEKL. The ends were cut back, 1 base at V and 7 bases at J, with 10 bases in the middle. CDR3 in DNA: TGCGCCAGCAGCCAAGTTGAGTCGGGCGGGGAGCTGTTTTTT. It codes for CASSQVESGGELFF.

The V call is TRBV27, the J call TRBJ1-1, with 10 bases aligning to TRBD1. CDR1 MNHEY and CDR2 SMNVEV come from the germline V gene (reference sequence). V shed 1 base, J shed 10 bases, and the junction held 12 bases outside the gene matches. CDR3 size: 16 residues. CDR3 bases: TGTGCCAGCAGTTTATTGAGGACAGGGGGGGTGATTGCAGCTTTCTTT. Encoded protein: CASSLLRTGGVIAAFF.

This chain connects TRBV10-3 to TRBJ2-1; D is unresolved. CDR3 length equals 15 residues. The V gene lost 7 bases and the J gene lost 0 bases, with 13 bases spanning the gap. CDR1 ENHRY and CDR2 SYGVKD come from the germline V gene. CDR3 DNA: TGTGCCATCACTGCGCGCCGACTCTCCTACAATGAGCAGTTCTTC. Its translation is CAITARRLSYNEQFF.

The chain employs TRBV6-5 and TRBJ2-1, with TRBD1 as a possible D gene (5 bases). Germline loops: CDR1 MNHEY, CDR2 SVGAGI. The CDR3 is made up of 15 amino acids. V dropped 0 bases and J dropped 5 bases, with 11 bases sitting between them. The CDR3 DNA is TGTGCCAGCAGTTACTCGCCAGGGTTAAACAATGAGCAGTTCTTC. Translating it yields CASSYSPGLNNEQFF.

The chain employs TRBV6-5 and TRBJ2-7; perhaps TRBD2 as D (6 bases). CDR1 MNHEY and CDR2 SVGAGI come from the germline V gene. Trimming stripped 1 base from V and 5 bases from J, with 12 bases between. The CDR3 consists of 14 residues. The CDR3 sequence: CASSYWRGEDEQYF. CDR3 DNA: TGTGCCAGCAGTTACTGGAGGGGAGAGGACGAGCAGTACTTC.

CDR3 protein: CASSVEKNTGATGELFF. The CDR3 coding sequence is TGTGCCAGCAGCGTAGAGAAAAATACAGGGGCCACCGGGGAGCTGTTTTTT. J is TRBJ2-2 and V is TRBV9, with TRBD1 matching over 7 bases. From germline, CDR1 is SGDLS and CDR2 YYNGEE. J lost 4 bases, V lost 0 bases, and 9 bases had no gene match. The CDR3 length is 17 residues.

J is TRBJ2-1 and V is TRBV27, with 10 bases fitting TRBD1. The CDR3 runs 15 residues. Germline V gene sequence: CDR1 MNHEY, CDR2 SMNVEV (reference sequence). Trimming took 6 bases from V and 7 from J; bases not matched to a gene: 9. CDR3: CASSQTGGGWNEQFF. CDR3 coding DNA: TGTGCCAGCAGCCAGACAGGGGGCGGATGGAATGAGCAGTTCTTC.

The chain is built from TRBV15 and TRBJ1-1, with D perhaps TRBD1 (5 bases). The CDR3 has 14 amino acids. V was pared by 1 base and J by 3 bases, with 9 bases between. CDR1 LNHNV and CDR2 YYDKDF come from the germline V gene (reference sequence). For the CDR3, the DNA is TGTGCCACCAGCAGAGCAGGGTCGGACACTGAAGCTTTCTTT. Its translation is CATSRAGSDTEAFF.

The gene calls are TRBV11-2 and TRBJ2-5; D is perhaps TRBD1 (6 bases). The CDR3 has 15 residues. Germline CDR1 SGHAT, CDR2 FQNNGV. With 5 bases removed from V and 5 bases from J, the gap between germline ends came to 18 bases. The CDR3 region is CASSLGAGEKETQYF. The CDR3 DNA reads as TGTGCCAGCAGCCTAGGGGCAGGGGAGAAGGAGACCCAGTACTTC.

This chain uses TRBV7-9 with TRBJ2-7; D unclear. The CDR3 runs 15 residues. CDR1 is SEHNR, CDR2 FQNEAQ, per germline (reference sequence). The V gene lost 4 bases and the J gene lost 6 bases, with 19 bases spanning the gap. The CDR3 here is CASSSTSTSPVEQYF. In DNA form, the CDR3 reads TGTGCCAGCAGCTCCACGTCGACTTCTCCGGTCGAGCAGTACTTC.

V usage is TRBV9 and J usage is TRBJ2-7, with D perhaps TRBD1 (6 bases). V lost 0 bases, J lost 6 bases, and 10 bases lay in between. This CDR3 contains 13 residues. The V gene's germline CDR1 is SGDLS and CDR2 YYNGEE. The CDR3 here is CASSVATTGEQYF. The CDR3 DNA is TGTGCCAGCAGCGTAGCTACGACAGGCGAGCAGTACTTC.

This sequence joins TRBV15 and TRBJ1-2; TRBD1 agrees at 10 bases. The trim removed 5 bases at V and 4 bases at J, leaving 13 bases unmatched. The V gene's germline CDR1 is LNHNV and CDR2 YYDKDF (reference sequence). The CDR3 is 17 residues long. This CDR3 is CATSEGTGEVLGYGYTF. CDR3 nucleotides: TGTGCCACCAGCGAGGGGACAGGGGAGGTTCTGGGCTATGGCTACACCTTC.

J is TRBJ2-7 and V is TRBV14; the D gene is possibly TRBD1 (6 bases). Germline CDR1 and CDR2: SGHDN and FVKESK. The CDR3 contains 12 residues. Between the trimmed V and J ends, which lost 3 bases and 8 bases, there was a span of 11 bases. The CDR3 sequence: CASSHPGGKQYF. Here the CDR3 DNA reads TGTGCCAGCAGCCACCCTGGGGGCAAGCAGTACTTC.

This chain uses TRBV5-6 with TRBJ2-7; D perhaps matches TRBD1 (6 bases). The CDR3 loop spans 13 amino acids. CDR1 and CDR2 (germline): SGHDT, YYEEEE. Trimming removed 6 bases from V and 4 bases from J, with 14 bases in between. CDR3 sequence reads: CASTTGSFYEQYF. For the CDR3, the DNA is TGTGCCAGCACCACAGGGTCCTTTTACGAGCAGTACTTC.

V usage is TRBV9 and J usage is TRBJ2-1, with D perhaps matching TRBD2 (5 bases). The CDR3 runs to 11 residues. Germline values: CDR1 SGDLS, CDR2 YYNGEE. Trimming removed 4 bases at V and 8 bases at J, with 7 bases between. CDR3 region: CASSTSDEQFF. The CDR3 bases are TGTGCCAGCAGCACTAGTGATGAGCAGTTCTTC.

J is TRBJ1-2 and V is TRBV9; D is undetermined. The germline gives CDR1 SGDLS, CDR2 YYNGEE. The CDR3 is 13 amino acids. Trimming took 3 bases from V and 8 from J, leaving 14 bases between them. CDR3 nucleotide sequence: TGTGCCAGCAGCGCCCCCCCGGCCGGGGGCTACACCTTC. Protein: CASSAPPAGGYTF.

The chain has TRBV6-5 and TRBJ1-5; 7 nucleotides line up with TRBD1. Per the germline V gene, CDR1 is MNHEY and CDR2 is SVGAGI. There are 13 residues in the CDR3. Trimming at V came to 6 bases and at J to 3 bases, leaving 2 bases not matched to a gene. The CDR3 nucleotides are TGTGCCAGCAGCAGGGGGTACAATCAGCCCCAGCATTTT. This sequence encodes CASSRGYNQPQHF.

The CDR3: CASSLGRDRDFF. In DNA, the CDR3 is TGTGCCAGCAGCTTAGGCCGGGACAGGGACTTCTTC. The J gene is TRBJ2-1, the V gene TRBV13, with 9 bases identical to TRBD1. Trimming cost V 0 bases and J 16 bases; bases outside gene matches: 4. The germline V gene encodes CDR1 PRHDT and CDR2 FYEKMQ (reference sequence). The CDR3 runs 12 residues.

The genes are TRBV7-9 and TRBJ2-3; D is undetermined. The CDR3 consists of 12 residues. Trimming stripped 3 bases from V and 7 bases from J, with 8 bases between. Germline V gene sequence: CDR1 SEHNR, CDR2 FQNEAQ (reference sequence). CDR3 sequence: CASSFTVNTQYF. The CDR3 nucleotides read TGTGCCAGCAGCTTTACGGTAAATACGCAGTATTTT.

This clone was seen at least ten times. The chain has TRBV6-6 and TRBJ2-2, with D uncertain. V was trimmed by 6 bases and J by 6 bases, leaving 11 bases between them. The germline V gene has CDR1 MNHNY and CDR2 SVGAGI (reference sequence). The CDR3 is made up of 13 amino acids. CDR3 sequence (DNA): TGTGCCAGCAGCACTGACTCTCCCGGGGAGCTGTTTTTT. Its protein is CASSTDSPGELFF.

This clone was seen a few times. This chain uses TRBV19 with TRBJ1-1; TRBD1 might be the D (5 bases). Trimming left V 6 bases short and J 0 bases short, with 11 bases between. CDR3 size: 14 residues. Germline V CDR1 and CDR2: LNHDA, SQIVND (reference sequence). CDR3 loop: CASRITGMNTEAFF. CDR3 nucleotides: TGTGCCAGTAGGATCACAGGTATGAACACTGAAGCTTTCTTT.

V gene TRBV7-9 combines with J gene TRBJ2-2, with 7 bases identical to TRBD1. V shed 6 bases and J 0 bases; nucleotides not matched to a gene: 1. The V gene's germline CDR1 is SEHNR and CDR2 FQNEAQ (reference sequence). The CDR3 sequence is 14 residues long. In DNA form, the CDR3 reads TGTGCCAGCAGTGGGACAGCGAACACCGGGGAGCTGTTTTTT. It yields the protein CASSGTANTGELFF.

This chain joins TRBV6-6 and TRBJ1-1; D uncertain. This CDR3 is built from 13 residues. The germline CDR1 and CDR2 sequences are MNHNY and SVGAGI (reference sequence). V lost 0 bases to trimming and J lost 6 bases, with 8 bases between them. In DNA form, the CDR3 reads TGTGCCAGCAGTTACTCCGAACGGTCTGAAGCTTTCTTT. This translates into CASSYSERSEAFF.

The CDR3 loop reads CASRGESTGELFF. CDR3 nucleotide sequence: TGCGCCAGCCGTGGGGAGAGCACCGGGGAGCTGTTTTTT. The rearrangement uses TRBV5-1 and TRBJ2-2, with D perhaps matching TRBD2 (5 bases). This CDR3 region has 13 residues. Trimming left V 7 bases short and J 4 bases short, with 11 bases between. Germline V gene data show CDR1 as SGHRS and CDR2 as YFSETQ.

V usage is TRBV12-5 and J usage is TRBJ2-7; 8 bases agree with TRBD1. After removal of 7 bases from V and 5 bases from J, the junction contained 7 bases not matched to a gene. Per germline, CDR1 LGHNT and CDR2 FRNRAP. The CDR3 has 13 residues. The CDR3 spells CASVGQGGNEQYF. For the CDR3, the DNA is TGTGCTAGTGTTGGACAGGGTGGGAACGAGCAGTACTTC.

The J gene is TRBJ2-1, the V gene TRBV5-4; 14 nucleotides line up with TRBD2. This CDR3 has 19 amino acids. Germline lookup yields CDR1 SGHNT and CDR2 YYREEE (reference sequence). Trimming took 0 bases from V and 8 from J; bases not matched to a gene: 13. CDR3 bases: TGTGCCAGCAGCTTGGTGGGACTAGCGGGGGAAAGTTGGGTACATGAGCAGTTCTTC. Amino acids: CASSLVGLAGESWVHEQFF.

The chain carries TRBV2 and TRBJ1-5, with a possible D match to TRBD1 (6 bases). Germline V gives CDR1 SNHLY, CDR2 FYNNEI. Between the trimmed V and J ends, which lost 7 bases and 1 base, there was a span of 17 bases. There are 16 residues in the CDR3. CDR3 DNA: TGTGCCAGCAAGAAGGACAGTCTCGGGAGCAATCAGCCCCAGCATTTT. Its translation: CASKKDSLGSNQPQHF.